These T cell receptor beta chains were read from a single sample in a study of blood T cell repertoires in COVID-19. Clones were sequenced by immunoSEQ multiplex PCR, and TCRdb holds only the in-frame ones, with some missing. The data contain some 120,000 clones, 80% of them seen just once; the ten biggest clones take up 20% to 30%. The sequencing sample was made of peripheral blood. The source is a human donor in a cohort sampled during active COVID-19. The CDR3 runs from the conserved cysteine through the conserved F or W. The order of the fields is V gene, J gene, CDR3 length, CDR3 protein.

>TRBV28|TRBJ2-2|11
CASSLSGELFF
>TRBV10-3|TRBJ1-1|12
CAISEGGARAFF
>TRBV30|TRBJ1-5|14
CAWSAKGGNQPQHF
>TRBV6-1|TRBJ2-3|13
CASSESGQDTQYF
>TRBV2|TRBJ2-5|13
CASSPRAQETQYF
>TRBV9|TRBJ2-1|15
CASSATSGTYNEQFF
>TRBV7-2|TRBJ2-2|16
CASSPLVGRNTGELFF
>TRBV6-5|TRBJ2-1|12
CASSYSSNEQFF
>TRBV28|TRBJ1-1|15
CASSSSLGGNTEAFF
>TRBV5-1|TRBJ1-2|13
CASSLAAGYGYTF
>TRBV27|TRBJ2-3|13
CASSPDGTGTQYF
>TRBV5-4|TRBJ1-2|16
CASSFPTGPVGDGYTF
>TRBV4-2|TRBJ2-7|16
CASSRLGGRGNYEQYF
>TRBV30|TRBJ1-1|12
CAWSPSNTEAFF
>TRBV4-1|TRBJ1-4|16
CASSHYFGQVNEKLFF